These 22 T cell receptor beta chains were all obtained from the same sample, sequenced in a study of shared clonotypes between healthy human individuals. Generated by immunoSEQ multiplex PCR, the TCRdb table keeps only in-frame clones and is missing some. The sample holds about 1.1 million clones; approximately 80% are singletons and the top ten take 0.7% to 0.95%. Sequencing was done on a sample of memory CD4+ T cells from PBMCs. As for subset: CD45RA-negative fraction. These TCRs come from a man aged 18 to 29 in good health. Some clones in this sample may be carry-over from other donors' samples.

The chain couples TRBV2 to TRBJ1-4; D gene unclear. The germline gives CDR1 SNHLY, CDR2 FYNNEI. There are 16 residues in the CDR3. Trimming cost V 4 bases and J 3 bases, with 15 bases left between them. The CDR3 sequence is CASSAGIAGSNEKLFF. In nucleotides, the CDR3 is TGTGCCAGCAGTGCCGGTATTGCGGGCTCTAATGAAAAACTGTTTTTT.

A word on this clone: The sample carries other DNA sequences with the same CDR3. The chain recombines TRBV20-1 with TRBJ1-1; D uncertain. CDR1 DFQATT and CDR2 SNEGSKA come from the germline V gene (reference sequence). This CDR3 has 10 residues. V gave up 3 bases and J gave up 4 bases, with 3 bases separating them. CDR3 coding DNA: TGCAGTGCTAGCGTCACTGAAGCTTTCTTT. It specifies CSASVTEAFF.

As DNA, the CDR3 is TGTGCCAGCAGCTTTCCCCCGACAGGGGGCAGGAACGAGCAGTACTTC. Translation gives CASSFPPTGGRNEQYF. The J gene is TRBJ2-7, the V gene TRBV7-2; TRBD1 matches at 10 bases. The CDR3 totals 16 residues. Germline CDR1 and CDR2: SGHTA and FQGNSA. With V trimmed by 3 bases and J by 5 bases, 10 bases remained unmatched.

The chain links TRBV6-1 to TRBJ2-4; the D call may be TRBD1 or TRBD2 (5 bases each). V was pared by 4 bases and J by 0 bases, with 16 bases between. The germline CDR1 and CDR2 sequences are MNHNS and SASEGT. The CDR3 sequence is 17 residues long. The CDR3 DNA is TGTGCCAGCAGTGGACTACGACAGAGACTAGCCAAAAACATTCAGTACTTC. Residues: CASSGLRQRLAKNIQYF.

This rearrangement joins TRBV27 to TRBJ2-7, with a weak D call TRBD2 (5 bases). The CDR3 length is 15 residues. Per the germline V gene, CDR1 is MNHEY and CDR2 is SMNVEV (reference sequence). Trimming pared 6 bases from V and 3 bases from J, leaving 18 bases between. CDR3 bases: TGTGCCAGCAGCTACCACCCGGGAAGAGTCTACGAGCAGTACTTC. Encoded protein: CASSYHPGRVYEQYF.

V gene TRBV18 combines with J gene TRBJ2-5; 7 bases fit TRBD1. Germline trimming cut 4 bases from V and 5 bases from J; bases unmatched to any gene: 4. Germline lookup yields CDR1 KGHSH and CDR2 LQKENI. The CDR3 covers 13 residues. Written as DNA, the CDR3 is TGTGCCAGCTCACAGGGGGCCTCTGAGACCCAGTACTTC. It codes for CASSQGASETQYF.

The V and J genes are TRBV7-2 and TRBJ1-1, with unresolved D. This CDR3 comprises 13 residues. The germline V and J ends were trimmed by 2 bases and 6 bases, with 10 bases remaining between them. CDR1 is SGHTA and CDR2 is FQGNSA in the germline V gene. CDR3 in DNA: TGTGCCAGCAGCTTAAGGTCGGGATCTGAAGCTTTCTTT. It translates to CASSLRSGSEAFF.

The chain links TRBV5-1 to TRBJ1-4, with a weak D call TRBD1 (5 bases). The CDR3 totals 15 residues. With 3 bases removed from V and 3 bases from J, the gap between germline ends came to 12 bases. Per germline, CDR1 SGHRS and CDR2 YFSETQ. CDR3 DNA: TGCGCCAGCAGCTCCCCCAGGGATTCTAATGAAAAACTGTTTTTT. Translated: CASSSPRDSNEKLFF.

This chain links TRBV27 with TRBJ1-5, with 7 bases aligning to TRBD1. The J segment lost 7 bases and the V segment lost 8 bases, leaving 8 bases of the junction unmatched. Germline V gene lookup returns CDR1 MNHEY and CDR2 SMNVEV (reference sequence). There are 13 residues in the CDR3. The CDR3 loop is CASRDRVNQPQHF. The CDR3 DNA reads TGTGCCAGCCGTGACAGGGTTAACCAGCCCCAGCATTTT.

The chain links TRBV2 to TRBJ1-4, with D hard to call. Germline CDR1 SNHLY, CDR2 FYNNEI. The germline V and J ends were trimmed by 6 bases and 3 bases, with 14 bases remaining between them. There are 15 residues in the CDR3. The CDR3 DNA is TGTGCCAGCAGCCTCACGGGGTTGGCTAATGAAAAACTGTTTTTT. Translated: CASSLTGLANEKLFF. Combining the CDR3 with reference TRBV2 and TRBJ1-4 gives the whole variable domain EPEVTQTPSHQVTQMGQEVILRCVPISNHLYFYWYRQILGQKVEFLVSFYNNEISEKSEIFDDQFSVERPDGSNFTLKIRSTKLEDSAMYFCASSLTGLANEKLFFGSGTQLSVL.

The sample holds a few counts of this clone. This CDR3 fails to terminate in the conserved phenylalanine or tryptophan, so it likely reflects a read error. V usage is TRBV30 and J usage is TRBJ1-1; tentative D call: TRBD1 (6 bases). The CDR3 has 11 residues. Germline CDR1 and CDR2: GTSNPN and SVGIG (reference sequence). Trimming removed 4 bases at V and 7 bases at J, with 10 bases between. The DNA for the CDR3 is TGTGCCTGGACGTCGGGACATGAAGCTTTCCTT. As protein: CAWTSGHEAFL.

A single count supports this clone. One end of the junction fails to match germline, which may point to a read error. V gene TRBV7-8 combines with J gene TRBJ2-7; TRBD1 matches at 7 bases. This CDR3 is 11 amino acids long. Germline CDR1 is SGHVS and CDR2 is FQNEAQ. The CDR3 sequence: CASSNRDSQDF. The DNA of the CDR3 is TGTGCCAGCAGCAACCGGGACAGCCAAGACTTC.

In this sample, this clone turned up a few times. The rearrangement joins TRBV19 to TRBJ1-1; D ambiguous. Per germline, CDR1 LNHDA and CDR2 SQIVND (reference sequence). This CDR3 has 14 residues. V dropped 5 bases and J dropped 9 bases, with 19 bases sitting between them. The CDR3 nucleotides are TGTGCCAGTAGTGACCGAGGGCAGGCGATACAAGCTTTCTTT. Amino acid sequence: CASSDRGQAIQAFF.

Concerning this clone: Other DNA sequences within the sample encode an identical CDR3. The rearrangement uses TRBV21-1 and TRBJ2-5; the DNA was not compared with TRBD2, the D call given in the table. TRBV21-1 is noted as a pseudogene. There are 12 residues in the CDR3. The CDR3 here is CASSKGGETQYF. The CDR3 DNA sequence: TGTGCCAGCAGCAAGGGCGGGGAGACCCAGTACTTC.

This clone was seen once. The CDR3 DNA sequence: TGTGCCAGCTCACCACGAAACTTGGGGGGAGGATCCCCACTCTCTGAAGCTTTCTTT. It specifies CASSPRNLGGGSPLSEAFF. The chain joins TRBV18 to TRBJ1-1; D is possibly TRBD1 (5 bases). The CDR3 is 19 residues long. The germline V gene has CDR1 KGHSH and CDR2 LQKENI. The ends were cut back, 1 base at V and 6 bases at J, with 27 bases in the middle.

This clone has just a few counts. This chain uses TRBV27 with TRBJ2-7; 8 nucleotides match TRBD1. V shed 0 bases and J 2 bases; nucleotides not matched to a gene: 6. The CDR3 covers 16 residues. From germline, CDR1 is MNHEY and CDR2 SMNVEV (reference sequence). Here the CDR3 DNA reads TGTGCCAGCAGTTTATCCAACAGGGGGTTACCCTACGAGCAGTACTTC. It yields the protein CASSLSNRGLPYEQYF.

This clone was found many times. The chain has TRBV28 and TRBJ2-3; no clear D. Trimming left V 5 bases short and J 2 bases short, with 17 bases between. This CDR3 has 16 residues. Per germline, CDR1 MDHEN and CDR2 SYDVKM. In DNA form, the CDR3 reads TGTGCCAGCAGTAGTGGAACTCTCTACCCCACAGATACGCAGTATTTT. Translation: CASSSGTLYPTDTQYF.

The genes are TRBV4-1 and TRBJ1-4; D not certain. Trimming removed 5 bases from V and 6 bases from J, with 7 bases in between. Germline V gene sequence: CDR1 MGHRA, CDR2 YSYEKL. The CDR3 is 12 residues long. CDR3 DNA: TGCGCCAGCAGCGGGCGGCATGAAAAACTGTTTTTT. Its translation is CASSGRHEKLFF.

With respect to this clone: Other nucleotide sequences in the sample specify the same CDR3. The CDR3 coding sequence is TGTGCCAGCAGCTTGGGGACTAGCTTGAGTTACGAGCAGTACTTC. Translation gives CASSLGTSLSYEQYF. The chain has TRBV5-4 and TRBJ2-7; 8 nucleotides match TRBD2. CDR3 length: 15 residues. Losses at the gene ends were 0 bases for V and 4 bases for J; bases not matched to a gene: 6. Germline CDR1 SGHNT, CDR2 YYREEE (reference sequence).

The chain employs TRBV28 and TRBJ1-1; D perhaps matches TRBD1 (6 bases). CDR1 is MDHEN, CDR2 SYDVKM, per germline. Trimming removed 1 base from V and 3 bases from J, with 9 bases in between. The CDR3 totals 14 residues. In nucleotides, the CDR3 is TGTGCCAGCAGTTTATCAGGGGAGGACACTGAAGCTTTCTTT. Translating it yields CASSLSGEDTEAFF.

This clone was counted a few times. This chain uses TRBV4-3 with TRBJ2-7; no clear D gene. Trimming removed 0 bases from V and 3 bases from J, with 12 bases in between. The CDR3 length is 15 residues. Germline values: CDR1 LGHNA, CDR2 YSLEER. The CDR3 reads CASSQESQWFYEQYF. The CDR3, as DNA: TGCGCCAGCAGCCAAGAAAGCCAATGGTTCTACGAGCAGTACTTC.

The rearrangement joins TRBV6-6 to TRBJ2-5, with 11 bases identical to TRBD1. Germline CDR1 reads MNHNY; CDR2 reads SVGAGI (reference sequence). The CDR3 runs to 16 residues. V lost 3 bases and J lost 2; bases outside the gene matches: 5. The CDR3 is CASSYIRDRGQETQYF. In DNA form, the CDR3 reads TGTGCCAGCAGTTATATCCGGGACAGGGGGCAAGAGACCCAGTACTTC.